The T cell receptor (beta chain) described here comes from a study of blood T cell repertoires in COVID-19. Study details: Acute-phase and convalescent COVID-19 samples originated in the United States, Italy and Spain.

TCRdb keeps only in-frame clones here, not all; method: immunoSEQ multiplex PCR. Found here are fewer than 400,000 clones, around 83% of them singletons; the top ten hold just under 3%. Trimming stripped 7 bases from V and 3 bases from J, with 9 bases between. This CDR3 spans 12 amino acids. CDR1 and CDR2 (germline): MNHNY, SVGAGI (reference sequence). The sample comprised peripheral blood. The receptor was isolated from a man aged 25 to 40 with active or convalescent COVID-19. This sequence joins TRBV6-6 and TRBJ1-1; D is possibly TRBD1 (5 bases). The CDR3: CASTRRDTEAFF. The CDR3 DNA is TGTGCCAGCACCCGCAGGGACACTGAAGCTTTCTTT.